Below, 24 T cell receptor beta chains from the same sample are listed, as sequenced in a study of shared clonotypes between healthy human individuals (dated by TCRdb to between 2020 and 2021). Libraries were prepared through the immunoSEQ multiplex PCR assay. This immuneACCESS table, as held by TCRdb, lists in-frame sequences with V and J called but not all clones. Of the missing ones, under half trace to an unresolved V gene in checked studies; the others have no known cause. This sample is represented by some 1 million clones; under 80% of them were singletons. The ten top clones hold about 1.5% of the sample. The source material was memory CD4+ T cells sorted from blood. The cell subset or site label of this sample denotes: CD45RA-negative fraction. Every receptor here comes from a man aged 18 to 35 in good health.

The CDR3 sequence is CASSRQGAITEAFF. CDR3 DNA: TGTGCCAGCAGCCGACAGGGGGCGATCACTGAAGCTTTCTTT. This rearrangement joins TRBV6-5 to TRBJ1-1, with TRBD1 identical over 10 bases. The germline V gene has CDR1 MNHEY and CDR2 SVGAGI. This CDR3 region has 14 residues. V shed 6 bases, J shed 4 bases, and the junction held 5 bases outside the gene matches.

V is TRBV7-9 and J is TRBJ1-1, with D uncertain. CDR3 size: 13 residues. The ends were cut back, 1 base at V and 6 bases at J, with 9 bases in the middle. Germline loops: CDR1 SEHNR, CDR2 FQNEAQ (reference sequence). In DNA form, the CDR3 reads TGTGCCAGCAGCTTAGGTCAGGTCGCTGAAGCTTTCTTT. This codes for CASSLGQVAEAFF.

The chain uses TRBV19 and TRBJ1-5, with unresolved D. This CDR3 has 12 amino acids. With 6 bases removed from V and 8 bases from J, the gap between germline ends came to 11 bases. Germline V lookup: CDR1 LNHDA, CDR2 SQIVND (reference sequence). The CDR3 DNA reads as TGTGCCAGTAGACCGAATGGAGAGCCCCAGCATTTT. This encodes CASRPNGEPQHF.

As DNA, the CDR3 is TGTGCCAGAAGCCGAGGACGTATCCCTGGGTTAGAGGCTTTCTTT. Its protein is CARSRGRIPGLEAFF. The chain combines TRBV5-3 with TRBJ1-1, with unresolved D. TRBV5-3 is an open reading frame whose function is uncertain. Trimming cost V 4 bases and J 11 bases, with 24 bases left between them. This CDR3 is built from 15 residues.

The chain uses TRBV5-6 and TRBJ2-3; 10 positions match TRBD2. The CDR3 has 14 residues. Germline V CDR1 and CDR2: SGHDT, YYEEEE. V shed 5 bases and J 4 bases; nucleotides not matched to a gene: 4. The CDR3 here is CASRGSGRADTQYF. The CDR3 DNA sequence: TGTGCCAGCAGGGGGAGCGGGAGGGCAGATACGCAGTATTTT. The full variable domain, its missing parts supplied by reference TRBV5-6 and TRBJ2-3, is DAGVTQSPTHLIKTRGQQVTLRCSPKSGHDTVSWYQQALGQGPQFIFQYYEEEERQRGNFPDRFSGHQFPNYSSELNVNALLLGDSALYLCASRGSGRADTQYFGPGTRLTVL.

The J gene is TRBJ2-7, the V gene TRBV6-1, with 9 bases aligning to TRBD1. The CDR3 extends over 14 amino acids. CDR1 is MNHNS and CDR2 is SASEGT in the germline V gene. V shed 7 bases and J 2 bases; nucleotides not matched to a gene: 6. This chain's CDR3 is CASMIGQGPYEQYF. DNA of the CDR3: TGTGCCAGCATGATAGGACAGGGGCCCTACGAGCAGTACTTC.

The V call is TRBV4-1, the J call TRBJ1-2; 8 bases align to TRBD1. Germline values: CDR1 MGHRA, CDR2 YSYEKL. This CDR3 is built from 14 residues. V gave up 3 bases and J gave up 8 bases; unmatched junction bases: 8. In DNA, the CDR3 is TGCGCCAGCAGCCACCCCTTCGGGACAGGCGGCTACACCTTC. Its translation is CASSHPFGTGGYTF.

The rearrangement links TRBV5-6 to TRBJ2-7; TRBD1 matches 7 bases. The germline V gene encodes CDR1 SGHDT and CDR2 YYEEEE. The CDR3 has 14 residues. The V gene end was trimmed by 6 bases and the J gene end by 3 bases; junction bases not matched to a gene: 9. The CDR3 bases are TGTGCCAGCAACAAAGACAGGGCGGGCTACGAGCAGTACTTC. It yields the protein CASNKDRAGYEQYF.

The chain has TRBV5-1 and TRBJ2-7; D ambiguous. Germline CDR1 SGHRS, CDR2 YFSETQ. The CDR3 covers 14 residues. V lost 0 bases and J 6 bases, leaving 13 bases between the germline ends. The CDR3 bases are TGCGCCAGCAGCTTGGAACCCCTTGGGCGCGAGCAGTACTTC. Translation: CASSLEPLGREQYF.

This clone was detected only a few times. This chain links TRBV30 with TRBJ2-5; perhaps TRBD1 as D (5 bases). The J call may be faulty, since TRBJ2-7 better matches the DNA end. Germline values: CDR1 GTSNPN, CDR2 SVGIG (reference sequence). This CDR3 is built from 13 residues. The CDR3 region has the DNA TGTGCCTGGGAAAAGGGAAGGGGCTACGAGCAGTACTTC. Encoded protein: CAWEKGRGYEQYF.

This clone has more than one count but fewer than ten. J is TRBJ2-3 and V is TRBV5-1; no clear D gene. V dropped 4 bases and J dropped 2 bases, with 2 bases sitting between them. This CDR3 spans 11 amino acids. Germline CDR1 and CDR2: SGHRS and YFSETQ. CDR3 bases: TGCGCCAGCAGCACCACAGATACGCAGTATTTT. Translated: CASSTTDTQYF.

The CDR3 protein is CSVVLPGNTIYF. CDR3 sequence (DNA): TGCAGCGTTGTGCTCCCTGGAAACACCATATATTTT. The chain combines TRBV29-1 with TRBJ1-3; D not resolved. Trimming shortened V by 4 bases and J by 2 bases, and 6 bases separated the two germline ends. Germline values: CDR1 SQVTM, CDR2 ANQGSEA. There are 12 residues in the CDR3.

This clone turned up a few times. The chain links TRBV27 to TRBJ2-7; 8 bases line up with TRBD1. This CDR3 comprises 13 residues. Germline V lookup: CDR1 MNHEY, CDR2 SMNVEV (reference sequence). V was clipped by 5 bases and J by 5 bases; unmatched bases: 5. CDR3: CASSRTGSHEQYF. In DNA, the CDR3 is TGTGCCAGCAGTCGGACAGGGTCCCACGAGCAGTACTTC.

This clone was observed a few times. The genes are TRBV2 and TRBJ1-5; no definite D call. From germline, CDR1 is SNHLY and CDR2 FYNNEI. The CDR3 is made up of 12 amino acids. V lost 10 bases and J lost 1, with 8 bases in between. CDR3: CATSGSNQPQHF. The DNA for the CDR3 is TGTGCCACGTCGGGGAGCAATCAGCCCCAGCATTTT.

With regard to this clone: At the DNA level, this CDR3 is encoded by other sequences in the same sample as well. The chain links TRBV9 to TRBJ1-1; D ambiguous. V shed 1 base and J shed 4 bases, with 8 bases lying between them. Germline assignment: CDR1 SGDLS and CDR2 YYNGEE. The CDR3 totals 13 residues. Here the CDR3 DNA reads TGTGCCAGCAGCGTATCGACGGGCACTGAAGCTTTCTTT. This encodes CASSVSTGTEAFF.

The gene calls are TRBV25-1 and TRBJ2-7; 8 bases fit TRBD1. The CDR3 contains 14 residues. Germline trimming cut 4 bases from V and 3 bases from J; bases unmatched to any gene: 5. In germline, CDR1 is MGHDK, CDR2 SYGVNS. This CDR3 is CASSVGQVNYEQYF. The CDR3 DNA sequence: TGTGCCAGCAGTGTGGGACAGGTGAACTACGAGCAGTACTTC.

This sequence joins TRBV7-9 and TRBJ2-3, with 8 nucleotides matching TRBD2. Germline-derived CDR1 and CDR2 are SEHNR and FQNEAQ (reference sequence). With V trimmed by 6 bases and J by 5 bases, 13 bases remained unmatched. The CDR3 is made up of 16 amino acids. The CDR3 DNA is TGTGCCAGCAGTTCTGGACTAGCCACTCTAGTAGATACGCAGTATTTT. Its translation is CASSSGLATLVDTQYF. Full variable domain (remainder filled in from reference TRBV7-9 and TRBJ2-3): DTGVSQNPRHKITKRGQNVTFRCDPISEHNRLYWYRQTLGQGPEFLTYFQNEAQLEKSRLLSDRFSAERPKGSFSTLEIQRTEQGDSAMYLCASSSGLATLVDTQYFGPGTRLTVL.

This chain joins TRBV11-3 and TRBJ2-1; D ambiguous. The V gene lost 5 bases and the J gene lost 6 bases, with 11 bases spanning the gap. The CDR3 is 13 residues long. Germline CDR1 and CDR2: SGHNT and YENEEA. In DNA form, the CDR3 reads TGTGCCAGCAGCCAGGATGGCAGCAATGAGCAGTTCTTC. Its protein is CASSQDGSNEQFF.

This clone was picked up a small number of times. The chain has TRBV10-3 and TRBJ2-3; no clear D gene. Germline CDR1 and CDR2: ENHRY and SYGVKD. Deletions cut 8 bases from V and 0 bases from J, with 3 bases between. This CDR3 is 11 amino acids long. CDR3 amino acids: CAILSTDTQYF. In nucleotides, the CDR3 is TGTGCCATCCTTAGCACAGATACGCAGTATTTT.

The chain links TRBV7-2 to TRBJ1-5; 9 nucleotides match TRBD1. V was clipped by 0 bases and J by 7 bases; unmatched bases: 4. In germline, CDR1 is SGHTA, CDR2 FQGNSA. The CDR3 loop spans 15 amino acids. In nucleotides, the CDR3 is TGTGCCAGCAGCTTAGCGGGACAGGGTGGGCAGCCCCAGCATTTT. Translation gives CASSLAGQGGQPQHF.

Note on this clone: A much larger clone lies one base from this, so it may be a read error. The chain carries TRBV7-3 and TRBJ2-3; TRBD2 agrees at 12 bases. CDR3 length equals 15 residues. V lost 4 bases, J lost 2 bases, and 1 base stayed unmatched. Germline CDR1 SGHTA, CDR2 FQGTGA. The CDR3 is CASSSSGGATDTQYF. The CDR3 coding sequence is TGTGCCAGCAGCTCTAGCGGGGGGGCCACAGATACGCAGTATTTT.

The chain joins TRBV4-1 to TRBJ1-6, with D unclear. This CDR3 is 15 amino acids long. Germline CDR1 MGHRA, CDR2 YSYEKL. The germline V and J ends were trimmed by 0 bases and 7 bases, with 10 bases remaining between them. This CDR3 reads CASSQEPGKNSPLHF. In DNA form, the CDR3 reads TGCGCCAGCAGCCAAGAACCGGGGAAAAATTCACCCCTCCACTTT.

Written as DNA, the CDR3 is TGTGCCAGCAGCTTATCTGGACAGTCTAATGAAAAACTGTTTTTT. It codes for CASSLSGQSNEKLFF. V is TRBV7-9 and J is TRBJ1-4; D is possibly TRBD1 (6 bases). Trimming stripped 2 bases from V and 3 bases from J, with 10 bases between. Per the germline V gene, CDR1 is SEHNR and CDR2 is FQNEAQ (reference sequence). The CDR3 consists of 15 residues. Variable domain in full (rest from reference TRBV7-9 and TRBJ1-4): DTGVSQNPRHKITKRGQNVTFRCDPISEHNRLYWYRQTLGQGPEFLTYFQNEAQLEKSRLLSDRFSAERPKGSFSTLEIQRTEQGDSAMYLCASSLSGQSNEKLFFGSGTQLSVL.

The chain employs TRBV5-4 and TRBJ2-1; D ambiguous. Trimming cost V 5 bases and J 5 bases, with 11 bases left between them. The CDR3 spans 13 residues. Germline CDR1 reads SGHNT; CDR2 reads YYREEE (reference sequence). This chain's CDR3 is CASSLLVDNEQFF. DNA of the CDR3: TGTGCCAGCAGTCTGCTAGTTGACAATGAGCAGTTCTTC.